These 27 T cell receptor beta chains were all obtained from the same sample, sequenced in a study of regulatory T cells in long-lasting Graves disease. The time point is: persistent/refractory GD, antithyroid drugs over 5 years with positive TRAb. PBMC-derived RNA was used for the TCR library. Arm-PCR of CDR3 regions and iRepertoire HTBI primers were the basis on which TCR beta libraries were built. MiXCR, applied by TCRdb to the multiplex PCR reads, yields one record per CDR3 protein. The data contain approximately 440,000 distinct CDR3 sequences, 23% of them singletons. Sample: peripheral blood mononuclear cells (PBMCs), taken when the disease was refractory, from a patient treated with antithyroid drugs. These receptors originate from a female donor with Graves disease.

In the case of this clonotype: One end of the junction does not line up with germline, which may come from a read error. V is TRBV28 and J is TRBJ1-3; 8 nucleotides line up with TRBD1. The CDR3 runs to 16 residues. Germline-derived CDR1 and CDR2 are MDHEN and SYDVKM. CDR3 coding DNA: TGTGCCAGCAGTTTATCGGACAGGGCTACTGGTAACACCATATATTTT. Its translation is CASSLSDRATGNTIYF.

V usage is TRBV18 and J usage is TRBJ1-4, with TRBD1 matching over 7 bases. The germline gives CDR1 KGHSH, CDR2 LQKENI. The CDR3 is 15 residues long. V dropped 4 bases and J dropped 5; count of bases not matched to a gene: 7. The CDR3 nucleotides read TGTGCCAGCTCACTTACCGGGACAGAAAATGAAAAACTGTTTTTT. Protein product: CASSLTGTENEKLFF.

V and J are TRBV27 and TRBJ2-1; no firm D call. Looked up from germline, CDR1 is MNHEY and CDR2 is SMNVEV (reference sequence). Deletions cut 6 bases from V and 4 bases from J, with 10 bases between. This CDR3 is 13 amino acids long. CDR3 nucleotide sequence: TGTGCCAGCAGCAAAACAGAATACAATGAGCAGTTCTTC. Translation: CASSKTEYNEQFF.

CDR3 region: CASSLVFNTEAFF. The CDR3 DNA sequence: TGTGCCAGCAGCTTAGTTTTCAACACTGAAGCTTTCTTT. The V and J genes are TRBV11-3 and TRBJ1-1; D uncertain. Deletions cut 1 base from V and 2 bases from J, with 5 bases between. Germline V gives CDR1 SGHNT, CDR2 YENEEA. The CDR3 has 13 amino acids. The entire variable domain, with the rest obtained from reference TRBV11-3 and TRBJ1-1, is as follows: EAGVVQSPRYKIIEKKQPVAFWCNPISGHNTLYWYLQNLGQGPELLIRYENEEAVDDSQLPKDRFSAERLKGVDSTLKIQPAELGDSAVYLCASSLVFNTEAFFGQGTRLTVV.

The chain joins TRBV20-1 to TRBJ2-7; 7 nucleotides align to TRBD2. The CDR3 runs 18 residues. After removal of 0 bases from V and 7 bases from J, the junction contained 21 bases not matched to a gene. Germline V gene data show CDR1 as DFQATT and CDR2 as SNEGSKA (reference sequence). CDR3 sequence: CSARDYLLGDYSVGEQYF. The CDR3, as DNA: TGCAGTGCTAGAGATTACTTATTAGGGGACTACAGCGTTGGAGAGCAGTACTTC.

This clonotype was seen a handful of times. The rearrangement links TRBV20-1 to TRBJ1-5; TRBD1 is a possible D gene (5 bases). Germline values: CDR1 DFQATT, CDR2 SNEGSKA (reference sequence). The CDR3 covers 15 residues. V was trimmed by 6 bases and J by 0 bases, leaving 15 bases between them. In DNA form, the CDR3 reads TGCAGTGCCCACCCAAGGGGTCGTAGCAATCAGCCCCAGCATTTT. Translation gives CSAHPRGRSNQPQHF.

This clonotype showed up just a few times. V and J are TRBV27 and TRBJ2-7, with TRBD1 matching 9 bases. This CDR3 comprises 15 residues. The germline V gene has CDR1 MNHEY and CDR2 SMNVEV (reference sequence). After removal of 5 bases from V and 0 bases from J, the junction contained 5 bases not matched to a gene. The CDR3 DNA reads as TGTGCCAGCAGTGTCCGGACAGGGGTCTCCTACGAGCAGTACTTC. Its protein is CASSVRTGVSYEQYF.

Many counts were recorded for this clonotype. V is TRBV6-1 and J is TRBJ2-7; no clear D. The CDR3 length is 14 residues. Germline lookup yields CDR1 MNHNS and CDR2 SASEGT. The germline V and J ends were trimmed by 7 bases and 2 bases, with 15 bases remaining between them. CDR3 amino acids: CASNRLGVAYEQYF. Here the CDR3 DNA reads TGTGCCAGCAATCGTCTTGGCGTTGCCTACGAGCAGTACTTC.

This clonotype has a handful of counts. V gene TRBV18 combines with J gene TRBJ2-4, with unresolved D. V was trimmed by 2 bases and J by 5 bases, leaving 4 bases between them. CDR1 KGHSH and CDR2 LQKENI come from the germline V gene. The CDR3 extends over 12 amino acids. The CDR3 DNA sequence: TGTGCCAGCTCACCAGGGGAAAACATTCAGTACTTC. It translates to CASSPGENIQYF. Full variable domain (missing parts from reference TRBV18 and TRBJ2-4): NAGVMQNPRHLVRRRGQEARLRCSPMKGHSHVYWYRQLPEEGLKFMVYLQKENIIDESGMPKERFSAEFPKEGPSILRIQQVVRGDSAAYFCASSPGENIQYFGAGTRLSVL.

Of note for this clonotype: One end of the junction fails to match germline, which may point to a read error. This chain uses TRBV7-2 with TRBJ2-6; unclear D gene. The CDR3 contains 14 residues. Germline V lookup: CDR1 SGHTA, CDR2 FQGNSA. Here the CDR3 DNA reads TGCGCCAGCAGCCATCTCGGTGGGGCCAACGTCCTGACTTTC. Its protein is CASSHLGGANVLTF.

This clonotype was observed at least ten times. The gene calls are TRBV20-1 and TRBJ2-7; no firm D call. The CDR3 is made up of 13 amino acids. V lost 3 bases to trimming and J lost 0 bases, with 9 bases between them. The germline gives CDR1 DFQATT, CDR2 SNEGSKA (reference sequence). The CDR3 region has the DNA TGCAGTGCTAGCAAGTGGGACTCCTACGAGCAGTACTTC. It is translated as CSASKWDSYEQYF.

The chain uses TRBV30 and TRBJ2-7, with D perhaps TRBD1 or TRBD2 (5 bases each). The CDR3 is 15 amino acids. Germline V gene sequence: CDR1 GTSNPN, CDR2 SVGIG (reference sequence). V was pared by 4 bases and J by 4 bases, with 20 bases between. CDR3 sequence: CAWTHRLVGPYEQYF. The CDR3 nucleotides are TGTGCCTGGACCCACAGGCTTGTGGGACCGTACGAGCAGTACTTC.

The chain uses TRBV7-6 and TRBJ2-1; 7 nucleotides align to TRBD1. Germline-derived CDR1 and CDR2 are SGHVS and FNYEAQ. The CDR3 has 15 residues. Trimming cost V 6 bases and J 7 bases; bases outside gene matches: 12. CDR3 amino acids: CASSLRGPAVNEQFF. The DNA of the CDR3 is TGTGCCAGCAGTCTAAGGGGGCCCGCGGTAAATGAGCAGTTCTTC.

CDR3 protein: CASSMTGHTGEQYF. The DNA of the CDR3 is TGTGCCAGCAGCATGACAGGCCACACGGGCGAGCAGTACTTC. This chain uses TRBV5-5 with TRBJ2-7, with D maybe TRBD1 (6 bases). In germline, CDR1 is SGHKS, CDR2 YYEKEE (reference sequence). CDR3 length equals 14 residues. V was pared by 4 bases and J by 6 bases, with 17 bases between. Together with reference TRBV5-5 and TRBJ2-7, the CDR3 gives the full variable domain: DAGVTQSPTHLIKTRGQQVTLRCSPISGHKSVSWYQQVLGQGPQFIFQYYEKEERGRGNFPDRFSARQFPNYSSELNVNALLLGDSALYLCASSMTGHTGEQYFGPGTRLTVT.

CDR3 residues: CASSLGYQPQHF. The CDR3 DNA reads TGTGCCAGCAGCTTAGGTTATCAGCCCCAGCATTTT. The rearrangement joins TRBV7-9 to TRBJ1-5; D not resolved. CDR1 is SEHNR and CDR2 is FQNEAQ in the germline V gene (reference sequence). The CDR3 has 12 residues. V shed 1 base and J shed 5 bases, with 3 bases lying between them.

This clonotype was counted between two and nine times. V gene TRBV30 combines with J gene TRBJ2-7; D remains ambiguous. V was trimmed by 2 bases and J by 0 bases, leaving 11 bases between them. The germline CDR1 and CDR2 sequences are GTSNPN and SVGIG (reference sequence). The CDR3 is made up of 14 amino acids. Here the CDR3 reads CAWSRFEFSYEQYF. The CDR3 DNA reads TGTGCCTGGAGTCGATTCGAGTTCTCCTACGAGCAGTACTTC. The full variable domain, its missing parts supplied by reference TRBV30 and TRBJ2-7, is SQTIHQWPATLVQPVGSPLSLECTVEGTSNPNLYWYRQAAGRGLQLLFYSVGIGQISSEVPQNLSASRPQDRQFILSSKKLLLSDSGFYLCAWSRFEFSYEQYFGPGTRLTVT.

This clonotype was seen only a few times. The J gene is TRBJ2-7, the V gene TRBV7-2; 9 bases map to TRBD1. Per germline, CDR1 SGHTA and CDR2 FQGNSA. The CDR3 covers 19 residues. After removal of 4 bases from V and 4 bases from J, the junction contained 20 bases not matched to a gene. The CDR3 nucleotides read TGTGCCAGCAGCTGGGTTCCGATGGTGACAGGGGGGGAGGGGTACGAGCAGTACTTC. It codes for CASSWVPMVTGGEGYEQYF.

This clonotype showed up just a few times. This chain links TRBV30 with TRBJ1-1, with a possible D match to TRBD1 (5 bases). V was trimmed by 3 bases and J by 0 bases, leaving 20 bases between them. CDR3 size: 17 residues. CDR1 and CDR2 (germline): GTSNPN, SVGIG (reference sequence). The CDR3 DNA reads TGTGCCTGGAGCCCCATAGGGGTCTCGAAAATGAACACTGAAGCTTTCTTT. It yields the protein CAWSPIGVSKMNTEAFF.

This clonotype appeared a few times. The chain carries TRBV7-9 and TRBJ2-1; D is perhaps TRBD1 or TRBD2 (6 bases each). V lost 5 bases and J lost 2, with 16 bases in between. Per germline, CDR1 SEHNR and CDR2 FQNEAQ (reference sequence). This CDR3 region has 16 residues. The CDR3 sequence is CASSGGGWRTYNEQFF. CDR3 DNA: TGTGCCAGCAGCGGAGGGGGGTGGAGGACCTACAATGAGCAGTTCTTC.

J is TRBJ1-1 and V is TRBV4-2; D unresolved. The V gene's germline CDR1 is LGHNA and CDR2 YNFKEQ. The V gene lost 0 bases and the J gene lost 1 base, with 18 bases spanning the gap. This CDR3 contains 18 residues. The CDR3 loop reads CASSQDFISRHKNTEAFF. In DNA form, the CDR3 reads TGTGCCAGCAGCCAAGATTTCATTTCGCGTCACAAGAACACTGAAGCTTTCTTT.

There are many counts of this clonotype. The chain has TRBV2 and TRBJ2-5; 7 nucleotides match TRBD2. The CDR3 is 14 amino acids. Germline V gives CDR1 SNHLY, CDR2 FYNNEI. The junction had 11 bases not matched to a gene; V was cut back by 8 bases and J by 5 bases. The CDR3 region is CASGWGSGMETQYF. For the CDR3, the DNA is TGTGCCAGCGGGTGGGGCAGCGGGATGGAGACCCAGTACTTC. The full variable domain, rest sourced from reference TRBV2 and TRBJ2-5, is EPEVTQTPSHQVTQMGQEVILRCVPISNHLYFYWYRQILGQKVEFLVSFYNNEISEKSEIFDDQFSVERPDGSNFTLKIRSTKLEDSAMYFCASGWGSGMETQYFGPGTRLLVL.

For this clonotype: Just one base apart from a much larger clone, this may be a read error. V gene TRBV27 combines with J gene TRBJ1-1, with 7 bases lining up with TRBD1. The V gene's germline CDR1 is MNHEY and CDR2 SMNVEV (reference sequence). The CDR3 covers 15 residues. For the CDR3, the DNA is TGTGCCAGCAGTTTATTGTCGGGTACAGGGGCTGAAGCTCTCTTT. Translation gives CASSLLSGTGAEALF.

For this clonotype: A clone one base away is much larger, so this may be a read error. The chain has TRBV7-3 and TRBJ1-1; a possible D gene is TRBD1 (5 bases). The germline gives CDR1 SGHTA, CDR2 FQGTGA. CDR3 length equals 13 residues. CDR3 in amino acids: CVSSPGGRTEAFF. In DNA, the CDR3 is TGTGTCAGCAGCCCCGGGGGGAGAACTGAAGCTTTCTTT.

This clonotype was seen once. The chain employs TRBV7-2 and TRBJ2-3; 10 nucleotides match TRBD2. This CDR3 contains 17 residues. The germline gives CDR1 SGHTA, CDR2 FQGNSA. Germline trimming cut 1 base from V and 6 bases from J; bases unmatched to any gene: 10. The CDR3 DNA follows: TGTGCCAGCAGCTTAGGGATAGCGGGAGGTTTGTTGGATACGCAGTATTTT. Encoded protein: CASSLGIAGGLLDTQYF. The full variable domain, completed using reference TRBV7-2 and TRBJ2-3, is GAGVSQSPSNKVTEKGKDVELRCDPISGHTALYWYRQSLGQGLEFLIYFQGNSAPDKSGLPSDRFSAERTGGSVSTLTIQRTQQEDSAVYLCASSLGIAGGLLDTQYFGPGTRLTVL.

The sample holds many counts of this clonotype. The chain couples TRBV12-3 or TRBV12-4 to TRBJ2-7, with D maybe TRBD2 (5 bases). The CDR3 extends over 13 amino acids. Trimming took 8 bases from V and 6 from J, leaving 17 bases between them. The CDR3 DNA sequence: TGTGCCAGCGCGAGGGAGATTGGCTCCGAGCAGTACTTC. Its translation: CASAREIGSEQYF.

This clonotype was picked up a small number of times. CDR3 sequence: CASKPGGSGANVLTF. The CDR3 region has the DNA TGTGCCAGCAAACCCGGCGGGTCTGGGGCCAACGTCCTGACTTTC. The chain joins TRBV6-1 to TRBJ2-6, with D maybe TRBD2 (5 bases). V dropped 7 bases and J dropped 1 base, with 11 bases sitting between them. There are 15 residues in the CDR3. Per germline, CDR1 MNHNS and CDR2 SASEGT.

This clonotype was counted at least ten times. This chain joins TRBV20-1 and TRBJ1-5; no definite D call. This CDR3 region has 14 residues. The germline V gene has CDR1 DFQATT and CDR2 SNEGSKA (reference sequence). The V end was cut by 0 bases, the J end by 0 bases, with 6 bases between. This chain's CDR3 is CSARDPRSNQPQHF. The CDR3 DNA reads as TGCAGTGCTAGAGATCCCCGTAGCAATCAGCCCCAGCATTTT.